This entry concerns a single T cell receptor (beta chain). The sample belongs to a study of cytomegalovirus exposure and HLA in healthy donors. Overall study context: Unique TCRs from HLA-typed donors, 85 million to 100 million of them, were held in an early data release.

The PCR used 60 Vbeta and 13 Jbeta primers. This table comes from immunoSEQ multiplex PCR, and its TCRdb copy is limited to in-frame clones, with some not included. The data contain more than 110,000 clones, 70% to 85% of them singletons. CDR3 length: 14 residues. Germline V CDR1 and CDR2: MRHNA, SNTAGT. V trimming: 2 bases; J trimming: 12 bases; junction bases outside the gene matches: 10. Material for sequencing was PBMCs. This receptor was taken from a man aged 25 to 45 in good health and CMV-seropositive. The genes are TRBV6-4 and TRBJ2-3; 8 bases are a match to TRBD2. CDR3 loop: CASSDIGGGTPQYF. CDR3 sequence (DNA): TGTGCCAGCAGTGACATAGGCGGGGGGACTCCCCAGTATTTT.